Reported below is one T cell receptor beta chain. Its antigen is currently not known. Base qualities were left out, and no much larger clone turns up one base away. Whole blood was collected in K2EDTA tubes by collaborating institutions according to the institutions' own protocols. For TCRbeta analysis, collaborators shipped samples in one of three forms: frozen whole blood, isolated PBMCs, or DNA extracted from either of those sample types. TCRbeta CDR3 regions were amplified from genomic DNA using the immunoSEQ Assay, a bias-controlled multiplex PCR. In the authors' own workflow: Within the assay, amplification of reference gene primers was used to estimate how many nucleated cells each sample contained. Sequence reads were collapsed and filtered to measure the absolute abundance of every unique TCRbeta CDR3 rearrangement. For each sample, productive Simpson clonality was calculated as the square root of Simpson's diversity index across productive rearrangements. The source is immuneACCESS, and TCRdb retained only in-frame sequences with V and J called. Part of the clones is not carried over; for the studies checked, unresolved V genes explain less than half of this, and the remainder is unexplained. V and J calls and clone size are copied from that table; D and trimming were computed from the DNA. The sample table lists about 140,000 clones, 70% to 85% of them with a count of one. Approximately 4% of the sample is in the top ten clones.

Germline trimming amounts to 6 bases on V and 7 bases on J, with 6 as the count of junction bases outside the gene matches. Per the germline V gene (reference sequence), MNHEY is the CDR1 and SMNVEV is the CDR2. Counted from cysteine to phenylalanine, this CDR3 has 14 amino acids. Of the read, only the CDR3 DNA is kept; its 42 bases are in frame from base 1. This sample was taken from a study of blood T cell repertoires in COVID-19 (dated by TCRdb to the early 2020s). Notes on the research overall: Samples covering the acute and convalescent phases of COVID-19 were provided by collaborators in the United States, Italy and Spain. The repertoires were released in a freely available public database intended as a resource for research on the immune response to SARS-CoV-2. Nearly every sample came with metadata listing a de-identified subject ID, COVID-19 status, age in years and sex. The prospective study material was composed of cDNA or gDNA derived from T cells, B-cell-depleted T cells, or PBMCs. Samples came from the ongoing ImmuneRACE study (first 160 participants) plus 1,254 subjects from 6 global collaborators. The dataset comprised deeply sampled blood TCRbeta repertoires from subjects exposed to, actively infected with, or recovered from COVID-19. Where available, HLA class I and class II types were taken from metadata supplied by the sample provider and were not determined by assay-based typing. General study outcomes and caveats: How much clinical and demographic metadata was included differed by source and by participant, and the metadata was provided uncurated.

The sequencing sample was made of peripheral blood. The sequence was collected from a man in his 60s with acute or convalescent COVID-19. The chain is assembled from TRBV27 and TRBJ1-2; 12 bases in the junction line up with TRBD1. The encoded CDR3 is CASRPGTGGLGYTF. The DNA reads as follows: TGTGCCAGCAGGCCCGGGACAGGGGGCCTTGGCTACACCTTC.